This record looks at one TCR beta chain sequence and its context. In its sample, this clonotype was seen many times. Its binding antigen is unknown. Per-nucleotide qualities are absent, and no much larger clonotype sits a single base away. The treatment or condition label for this specimen denotes: live attenuated yellow fever vaccine strain. Two biological replicates of bulk PBMCs were collected at each blood-draw timepoint. A standard Ficoll-Paque protocol was used to isolate PBMCs from peripheral blood. TriZol was used to extract RNA from bulk PBMCs, from CD4 and CD8 fractions, and from dextramer-positive and dextramer-negative fractions. Synthesis of TCR cDNA relied on 5'RACE template switching, a step that introduced a universal primer site along with unique molecular identifiers. Priming of cDNA synthesis was performed from both the TCR alpha and TCR beta constant segments. Two PCR steps were used to amplify libraries, with sample barcodes and sequencing adapters being added in the second step. Sequencing of libraries was performed on Illumina HiSeq 2500 (2x100 bp) or NovaSeq (2x150 bp). On the authors' methods: Reads were demultiplexed and collapsed into UMI consensus sequences with MIGEC, and V(D)J alignment was performed with MiXCR. Using edgeR on replicate PBMC samples, clonotypes were called vaccine-responding if FDR was below 0.01 and the log2 fold change was above 5 up to day 15. Each bulk clonotype received a CD4 or CD8 identity based on whether the sequenced CD4 or CD8 repertoire contained that clonotype at higher abundance. TCRdb reprocessing: public reads trimmed at Q25 with fastp, clones called with MiXCR, in-frame beta chains kept. Each entry is one CDR3 protein sequence, shown with its most common DNA and genes. TCRdb assigned the V and J calls; the authors' analysis was not used. The sample table records around 350,000 distinct CDR3 sequences; 6.2% of these occur just once. The top ten clonotypes cover 15% of the sample.

The germline V gene encodes CDR1 ENHRY and CDR2 SYGVKD. V is reduced by 3 bases and J by 5 bases, leaving a spacing of 12 bases between them. The CDR3 sequence holds 14 residues, the cysteine and phenylalanine included. Only the CDR3 region is kept as DNA, spanning 42 bases read in frame from base 1. These data originate in a study of T cells after yellow fever vaccination (dated by TCRdb to the late 2010s). With respect to the entire study: The SMART-Seq v4 Ultra Low Input RNA kit was used to prepare libraries from fractions with low cell numbers. To follow T-cell clones before and after both primary and booster YFV17D yellow fever vaccination, bulk TCR alpha and beta repertoires underwent longitudinal sequencing. Two healthy male donors made up the cohort, one aged 18 to 29 years and the other aged 30 to 40 years. Blood was drawn at multiple timepoints before and after primary and secondary immunization, with bulk PBMC replicates and cell subsets isolated. On the study overall, not on this receptor specifically: Computational filtering was needed because FACS-sorted repertoires could contain abundant contaminating clonotypes from the bulk population. A small fraction of clonotypes appeared in both the CD4 and CD8 compartments, likely as a result of convergent recombination. Because the study included only two donors, the extent to which the findings can be generalized is limited. Most clones expanded after primary vaccination were re-detected after the booster (about 95% of CD4 and approximately 88% of CD8), suggesting broad memory maintenance. Compared with the primary T-cell response, the secondary T-cell response was weaker but faster, peaking on day 5 rather than day 15.

This sequence originates from a man aged 30 to 45 who received the YFV17D yellow fever vaccine. This specimen consisted of PBMCs, obtained 5 days after the yellow fever booster vaccination. The rearrangement combines TRBV10-3 with TRBJ2-3; the D gene is perhaps TRBD2, on 6 matching bases. CDR3 region: CAISEEPGRDTQYF. The bases read TGTGCCATCAGTGAAGAGCCCGGGAGAGATACGCAGTATTTT.